Shown below are 11 T cell receptor beta chains from a single sample sequenced in a study of breast tumors, draining lymph nodes, adjacent tissues. TCRdb fed the multiplex PCR reads into MiXCR, producing one record per CDR3 protein. This sample has about 200,000 distinct CDR3 sequences, with 31% found just once. The lymph nodes were axillary draining lymph nodes from breast cancer patients. Sequenced material: axillary lymph node tissue. The receptor set was obtained from a female donor with breast cancer. Some clones in this sample may be carry-over from other donors' samples.

This clonotype was picked up one time. The chain couples TRBV20-1 to TRBJ2-5, with D perhaps TRBD1 or TRBD2 (6 bases each). There are 17 residues in the CDR3. Trimming took off 1 base at V and 0 bases at J, with 18 bases between the two ends. The germline gives CDR1 DFQATT, CDR2 SNEGSKA (reference sequence). In DNA form, the CDR3 reads TGCAGTGCTAGAGTGGAGGGGCGGGACACATACCAAGAGACCCAGTACTTC. Translation: CSARVEGRDTYQETQYF.

This chain uses TRBV13 with TRBJ1-3; D call uncertain. Trimming cost V 3 bases and J 7 bases, with 10 bases left between them. This CDR3 region has 13 residues. Germline assignment: CDR1 PRHDT and CDR2 FYEKMQ (reference sequence). The CDR3 here is CASSLTSGNTIYF. In nucleotides, the CDR3 is TGTGCCAGCAGCTTGACTAGCGGGAACACCATATATTTT.

This clonotype was seen repeatedly, ten times or more. The V and J genes are TRBV6-6 and TRBJ2-3, with no clear D. Germline V gene data show CDR1 as MNHNY and CDR2 as SVGAGI (reference sequence). The CDR3 spans 13 residues. The V end was cut by 7 bases, the J end by 0 bases, with 8 bases between. CDR3: CASKSPSTDTQYF. CDR3 nucleotides: TGTGCCAGCAAATCCCCCAGCACAGATACGCAGTATTTT.

This clonotype was found many times. The chain joins TRBV18 to TRBJ1-2; D is uncertain. The CDR3 has 12 amino acids. V shed 3 bases and J shed 14 bases, with 16 bases lying between them. The germline CDR1 and CDR2 sequences are KGHSH and LQKENI. CDR3 region: CASSPVSIGKTF. The CDR3 region has the DNA TGTGCCAGCTCACCGGTCAGCATAGGTAAAACCTTC. Together with reference TRBV18 and TRBJ1-2, the CDR3 gives the full variable domain: NAGVMQNPRHLVRRRGQEARLRCSPMKGHSHVYWYRQLPEEGLKFMVYLQKENIIDESGMPKERFSAEFPKEGPSILRIQQVVRGDSAAYFCASSPVSIGKTFGSGTRLTVV.

This clonotype has at least ten counts. This chain links TRBV13 with TRBJ2-3; 9 bases line up with TRBD2. Losses at the gene ends were 6 bases for V and 2 bases for J; bases not matched to a gene: 6. CDR3 length: 15 amino acids. CDR1 is PRHDT, CDR2 FYEKMQ, per germline (reference sequence). The chain's CDR3 is CASRVAGDFTDTQYF. The CDR3, as DNA: TGTGCCAGCAGGGTAGCGGGGGACTTCACAGATACGCAGTATTTT.

Details on this clonotype: This may come from a read error, since a much larger clone is one base off. The chain links TRBV9 to TRBJ2-5, with D maybe TRBD1 (6 bases). The CDR3 loop spans 15 amino acids. Per germline, CDR1 SGDLS and CDR2 YYNGEE. The CDR3 reads CASSVATVRGETPYF. CDR3 sequence (DNA): TGTGCCAGCAGCGTAGCTACGGTCAGGGGAGAGACCCCGTACTTC.

This clonotype was picked up a small number of times. A read error may be the cause here, since a much bigger clone is one base away. V and J are TRBV20-1 and TRBJ2-7; no definite D call. This CDR3 is 13 amino acids long. CDR1 is DFQATT, CDR2 SNEGSKA, per germline (reference sequence). CDR3 in amino acids: CSARADSSYAQYF. Written as DNA, the CDR3 is TGCAGTGCTAGAGCTGATAGCTCCTACGCGCAGTACTTC.

Ten or more counts support this clonotype. The rearrangement joins TRBV4-1 to TRBJ2-3; TRBD2 matches 8 bases. Unmatched junction bases numbered 10, after V lost 3 bases and J lost 5 bases. The CDR3 totals 16 residues. Germline V CDR1 and CDR2: MGHRA, YSYEKL. The CDR3 DNA is TGCGCCAGCAGCCAGATTGCGGGGGGCGGGGGAGATACGCAGTATTTT. Its translation: CASSQIAGGGGDTQYF.

This clonotype has at least ten counts. The chain employs TRBV12-3 or TRBV12-4 and TRBJ2-5; the D call may be TRBD1 or TRBD2 (5 bases each). Trimming shortened V by 5 bases and J by 4 bases, and 14 bases separated the two germline ends. The CDR3 loop spans 14 amino acids. The CDR3 spells CASSIGERGETQYF. The CDR3 nucleotides are TGTGCCAGCAGTATAGGGGAGAGGGGAGAGACCCAGTACTTC.

This clonotype was seen many times. The chain recombines TRBV20-1 with TRBJ1-4; the D gene is possibly TRBD1 (5 bases). Looked up from germline, CDR1 is DFQATT and CDR2 is SNEGSKA (reference sequence). Trimming shortened V by 5 bases and J by 0 bases, and 16 bases separated the two germline ends. This CDR3 comprises 16 residues. The CDR3 DNA reads as TGCAGTGCTCCACCCCCCGGGACTACAACTAATGAAAAACTGTTTTTT. The encoded protein is CSAPPPGTTTNEKLFF.

This clonotype was detected ten times or more. The chain recombines TRBV29-1 with TRBJ1-2; 10 nucleotides match TRBD1. CDR3 length equals 13 residues. Germline V lookup: CDR1 SQVTM, CDR2 ANQGSEA. V was clipped by 5 bases and J by 4 bases; unmatched bases: 4. The CDR3 DNA sequence: TGCAGCGTTATGGACAGGGGGGTCTATGGCTACACCTTC. This sequence encodes CSVMDRGVYGYTF.